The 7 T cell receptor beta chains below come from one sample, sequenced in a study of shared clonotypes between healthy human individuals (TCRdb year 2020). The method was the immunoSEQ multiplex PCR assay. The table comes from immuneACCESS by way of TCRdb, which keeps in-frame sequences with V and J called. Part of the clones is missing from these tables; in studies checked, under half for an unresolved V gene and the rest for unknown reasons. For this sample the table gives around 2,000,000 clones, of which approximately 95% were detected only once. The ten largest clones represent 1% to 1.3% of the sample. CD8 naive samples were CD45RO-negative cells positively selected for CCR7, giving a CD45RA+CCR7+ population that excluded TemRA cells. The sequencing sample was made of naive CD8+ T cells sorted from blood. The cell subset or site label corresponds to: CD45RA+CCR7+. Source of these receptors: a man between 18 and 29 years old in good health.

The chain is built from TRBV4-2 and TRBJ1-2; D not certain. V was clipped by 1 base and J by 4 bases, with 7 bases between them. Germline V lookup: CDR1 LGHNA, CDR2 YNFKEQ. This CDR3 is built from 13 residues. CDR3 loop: CASSQGGGYGYTF. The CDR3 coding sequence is TGTGCCAGCAGCCAAGGTGGTGGCTATGGCTACACCTTC.

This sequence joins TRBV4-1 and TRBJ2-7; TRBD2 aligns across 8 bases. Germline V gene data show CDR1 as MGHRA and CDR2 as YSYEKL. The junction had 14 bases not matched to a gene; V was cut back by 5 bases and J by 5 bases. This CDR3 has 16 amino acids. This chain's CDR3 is CASSFRGTGGQDEQYF. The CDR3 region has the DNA TGCGCCAGCAGCTTTAGGGGAACGGGAGGGCAGGACGAGCAGTACTTC.

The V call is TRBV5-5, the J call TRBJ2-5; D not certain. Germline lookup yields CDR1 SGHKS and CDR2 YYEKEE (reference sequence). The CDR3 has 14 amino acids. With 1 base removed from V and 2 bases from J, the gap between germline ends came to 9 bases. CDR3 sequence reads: CASSLLADQETQYF. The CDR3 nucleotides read TGTGCCAGCAGCTTGTTGGCAGATCAAGAGACCCAGTACTTC.

The CDR3 DNA reads as TGTGCCAGCAGCCCGCTATCTTTTAACACCGGGGAGCTGTTTTTT. Encoded protein: CASSPLSFNTGELFF. V gene TRBV28 combines with J gene TRBJ2-2, with unresolved D. The germline V gene has CDR1 MDHEN and CDR2 SYDVKM. The CDR3 totals 15 residues. Trimming stripped 6 bases from V and 2 bases from J, with 13 bases between.

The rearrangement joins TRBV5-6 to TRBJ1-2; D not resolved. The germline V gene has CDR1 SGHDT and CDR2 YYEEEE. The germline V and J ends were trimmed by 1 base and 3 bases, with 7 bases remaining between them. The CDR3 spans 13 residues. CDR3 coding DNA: TGTGCCAGCAGCTTGAAAGGGTACTATGGCTACACCTTC. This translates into CASSLKGYYGYTF.

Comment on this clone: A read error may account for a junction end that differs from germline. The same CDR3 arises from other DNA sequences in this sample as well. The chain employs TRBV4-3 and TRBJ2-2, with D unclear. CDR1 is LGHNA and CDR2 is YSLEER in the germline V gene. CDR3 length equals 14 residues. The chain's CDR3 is CASSQDRSAGELFF. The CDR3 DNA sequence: TGCGCCAGTAGCCAAGATAGGTCGGCCGGGGAGCTGTTTTTT.

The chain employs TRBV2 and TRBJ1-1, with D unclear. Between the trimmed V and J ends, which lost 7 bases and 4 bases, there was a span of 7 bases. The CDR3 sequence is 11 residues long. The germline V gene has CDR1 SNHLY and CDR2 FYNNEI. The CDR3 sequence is CASIGPTEAFF. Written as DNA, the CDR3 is TGTGCCAGCATTGGCCCCACTGAAGCTTTCTTT.